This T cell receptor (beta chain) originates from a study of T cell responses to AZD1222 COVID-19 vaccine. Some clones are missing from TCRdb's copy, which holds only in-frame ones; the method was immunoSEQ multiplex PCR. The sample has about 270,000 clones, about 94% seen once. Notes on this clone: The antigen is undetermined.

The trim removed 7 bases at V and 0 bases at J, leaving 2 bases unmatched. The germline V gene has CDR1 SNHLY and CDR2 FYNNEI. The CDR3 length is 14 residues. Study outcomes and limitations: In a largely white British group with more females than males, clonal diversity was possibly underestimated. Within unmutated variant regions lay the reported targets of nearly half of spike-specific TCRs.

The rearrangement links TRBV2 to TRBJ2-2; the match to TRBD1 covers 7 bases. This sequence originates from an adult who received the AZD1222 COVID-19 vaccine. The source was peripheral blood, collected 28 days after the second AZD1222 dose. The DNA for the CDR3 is TGTGCCAGCAAACAGGGGTCGAACACCGGGGAGCTGTTTTTT. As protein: CASKQGSNTGELFF.